A single sample gave rise to the 23 T cell receptor beta chains below, sequenced in a study of cytomegalovirus exposure and HLA in healthy donors. TCRdb's table, derived via immunoSEQ multiplex PCR, lists solely in-frame clones and lacks some. In the table there are around 260,000 clones, about 90% of which are singletons. Sequenced: PBMCs. These receptors came from a woman aged 30 to 39 in good health and CMV-seronegative.

The chain recombines TRBV6-5 with TRBJ2-2; TRBD2 is a possible D gene (5 bases). CDR3 size: 12 residues. CDR1 is MNHEY, CDR2 SVGAGI, per germline. The V end was cut by 11 bases, the J end by 4 bases, with 11 bases between. Written as DNA, the CDR3 is TGTGCCGCGAGGGCGAGCACCGGGGAGCTGTTTTTT. Protein: CAARASTGELFF.

CDR3 sequence: CASKRTGNTGELFF. CDR3 coding DNA: TGTGCCAGCAAACGCACGGGGAACACCGGGGAGCTGTTTTTT. The chain employs TRBV6-5 and TRBJ2-2; D unclear. CDR3 size: 14 residues. Germline V gene lookup returns CDR1 MNHEY and CDR2 SVGAGI. Between the trimmed V and J ends, which lost 7 bases and 1 base, there was a span of 10 bases.

This chain joins TRBV29-1 and TRBJ1-2; D might be TRBD1 (6 bases). Trimming took 3 bases from V and 4 from J, leaving 12 bases between them. CDR1 is SQVTM and CDR2 is ANQGSEA in the germline V gene. The CDR3 length is 13 residues. CDR3 bases: TGCAGCGTTGAGCGGGACATGTTCTATGGCTACACCTTC. It codes for CSVERDMFYGYTF.

This rearrangement joins TRBV27 to TRBJ1-1; no clear D. The germline CDR1 and CDR2 sequences are MNHEY and SMNVEV (reference sequence). The CDR3 contains 14 residues. The ends were cut back, 2 bases at V and 4 bases at J, with 11 bases in the middle. The DNA of the CDR3 is TGTGCCAGCAGTTTAGGCTACTCGATCACTGAAGCTTTCTTT. Translating it yields CASSLGYSITEAFF.

This clone was seen more than once but under ten times. The CDR3 loop is CASSWTATYEQYF. Here the CDR3 DNA reads TGTGCCAGTAGTTGGACAGCCACCTACGAGCAGTACTTC. V usage is TRBV19 and J usage is TRBJ2-7, with D perhaps TRBD1 (6 bases). Deletions cut 5 bases from V and 2 bases from J, with 10 bases between. CDR3 length equals 13 residues. CDR1 LNHDA and CDR2 SQIVND come from the germline V gene (reference sequence). The full variable domain, rest sourced from reference TRBV19 and TRBJ2-7, is DGGITQSPKYLFRKEGQNVTLSCEQNLNHDAMYWYRQDPGQGLRLIYYSQIVNDFQKGDIAEGYSVSREKKESFPLTVTSAQKNPTAFYLCASSWTATYEQYFGPGTRLTVT.

The rearrangement joins TRBV29-1 to TRBJ1-2; D is undetermined. In germline, CDR1 is SQVTM, CDR2 ANQGSEA. V was clipped by 4 bases and J by 2 bases, with 8 bases between them. This CDR3 spans 12 amino acids. The CDR3 reads CSVGEKNYGYTF. CDR3 bases: TGCAGCGTTGGAGAGAAGAACTATGGCTACACCTTC.

The CDR3 nucleotides read TGTGCCTGGAGTGAGGGGGGACAGGGGTCCTATGAGCAGTTCTTC. Residues: CAWSEGGQGSYEQFF. The rearrangement links TRBV30 to TRBJ2-1; 10 bases are a match to TRBD1. After removal of 1 base from V and 8 bases from J, the junction contained 8 bases not matched to a gene. CDR1 is GTSNPN and CDR2 is SVGIG in the germline V gene (reference sequence). There are 15 residues in the CDR3.

V usage is TRBV28 and J usage is TRBJ1-5; a possible D gene is TRBD1 (6 bases). Trimming cost V 3 bases and J 0 bases, with 12 bases left between them. Per germline, CDR1 MDHEN and CDR2 SYDVKM. The CDR3 is 16 amino acids. The chain's CDR3 is CASSFRDITSNQPQHF. The CDR3 DNA follows: TGTGCCAGCAGTTTTAGGGACATCACTAGCAATCAGCCCCAGCATTTT.

The V gene is TRBV6-1, the J gene TRBJ2-3; TRBD2 matches 12 bases. The trim removed 8 bases at V and 5 bases at J, leaving 8 bases unmatched. This CDR3 contains 15 residues. CDR1 is MNHNS and CDR2 is SASEGT in the germline V gene. The CDR3 protein is CASLKGLAGKDTQYF. The CDR3 region has the DNA TGTGCCAGCCTGAAGGGACTAGCGGGTAAAGATACGCAGTATTTT.

This clone was found once. The chain is built from TRBV5-1 and TRBJ1-1, with D tentatively TRBD1 (5 bases). The ends were cut back, 0 bases at V and 6 bases at J, with 9 bases in the middle. This CDR3 comprises 13 residues. Germline V gene sequence: CDR1 SGHRS, CDR2 YFSETQ. The CDR3 DNA reads as TGCGCCAGCAGCTTGGACGGGGGGGCTGAAGCTTTCTTT. Encoded protein: CASSLDGGAEAFF. Combining the CDR3 with reference TRBV5-1 and TRBJ1-1 gives the whole variable domain KAGVTQTPRYLIKTRGQQVTLSCSPISGHRSVSWYQQTPGQGLQFLFEYFSETQRNKGNFPGRFSGRQFSNSRSEMNVSTLELGDSALYLCASSLDGGAEAFFGQGTRLTVV.

This clone was observed a handful of times. This sequence joins TRBV7-2 and TRBJ2-2; 9 bases match TRBD2. V was clipped by 3 bases and J by 4 bases; unmatched bases: 3. This CDR3 has 15 amino acids. Germline CDR1 reads SGHTA; CDR2 reads FQGNSA. CDR3 sequence (DNA): TGTGCCAGCAGCTTTGTGACTAGCGGCACCGGGGAGCTGTTTTTT. It translates to CASSFVTSGTGELFF.

The gene calls are TRBV7-8 and TRBJ1-1; 11 bases match TRBD1. In germline, CDR1 is SGHVS, CDR2 FQNEAQ. This CDR3 has 15 amino acids. V shed 3 bases, J shed 5 bases, and the junction held 5 bases outside the gene matches. The CDR3 DNA reads as TGTGCCAGCAGCTTCGGCGGGACAGGGGGGACTGAAGCTTTCTTT. It yields the protein CASSFGGTGGTEAFF.

J is TRBJ2-7 and V is TRBV7-3, with 11 bases aligning to TRBD2. V shed 0 bases, J shed 2 bases, and the junction held 0 bases outside the gene matches. CDR1 SGHTA and CDR2 FQGTGA come from the germline V gene. This CDR3 is 15 amino acids long. The DNA for the CDR3 is TGTGCCAGCAGCTTAACTAGCGGGGGGGCCTACGAGCAGTACTTC. Protein: CASSLTSGGAYEQYF.

This sequence joins TRBV9 and TRBJ2-5, with 9 bases matching TRBD1. The germline V gene has CDR1 SGDLS and CDR2 YYNGEE. Unmatched junction bases numbered 3, after V lost 2 bases and J lost 4 bases. This CDR3 comprises 14 residues. The CDR3 loop reads CASSVWDRAETQYF. The CDR3 DNA sequence: TGTGCCAGCAGCGTTTGGGACAGGGCAGAGACCCAGTACTTC.

The chain combines TRBV15 with TRBJ2-7; 9 bases are shared with TRBD1. Trimming at V came to 5 bases and at J to 3 bases, leaving 8 bases not matched to a gene. This CDR3 is built from 15 residues. The germline V gene encodes CDR1 LNHNV and CDR2 YYDKDF (reference sequence). CDR3 amino acids: CATSLPGQGYYEQYF. CDR3 nucleotide sequence: TGTGCCACCAGCCTGCCTGGACAGGGGTACTACGAGCAGTACTTC.

This clone was observed once. V and J are TRBV4-1 and TRBJ2-5; D may be TRBD1 or TRBD2 (6 bases each). The CDR3 spans 16 residues. The germline gives CDR1 MGHRA, CDR2 YSYEKL. With 0 bases removed from V and 4 bases from J, the gap between germline ends came to 15 bases. Here the CDR3 reads CASSQDLRGRGETQYF. The CDR3 bases are TGCGCCAGCAGCCAAGATCTCCGGGGGCGTGGAGAGACCCAGTACTTC.

The chain carries TRBV7-9 and TRBJ1-2, with D tentatively TRBD1 (6 bases). The CDR3 totals 12 residues. V lost 4 bases, J lost 8 bases, and 11 bases lay in between. The germline V gene has CDR1 SEHNR and CDR2 FQNEAQ (reference sequence). Here the CDR3 DNA reads TGTGCCAGCAGCTCGGCAGGGGAGGGCTACACCTTC. It encodes CASSSAGEGYTF.

The rearrangement joins TRBV10-3 to TRBJ1-3; D unclear. The germline CDR1 and CDR2 sequences are ENHRY and SYGVKD. CDR3 length: 14 residues. Trimming pared 4 bases from V and 0 bases from J, leaving 7 bases between. As DNA, the CDR3 is TGTGCCATCAGTGGAACGGACTCTGGAAACACCATATATTTT. It specifies CAISGTDSGNTIYF.

V and J are TRBV9 and TRBJ2-3; D possibly uses TRBD1 or TRBD2 (5 bases each). Trimming removed 3 bases from V and 4 bases from J, with 15 bases in between. CDR1 SGDLS and CDR2 YYNGEE come from the germline V gene. The CDR3 is 15 residues long. The CDR3 region is CASSGRDGGPDTQYF. The CDR3 DNA reads as TGTGCCAGCAGCGGCCGGGACGGTGGGCCAGATACGCAGTATTTT.

V and J are TRBV6-5 and TRBJ1-5; a possible D gene is TRBD1 (6 bases). From germline, CDR1 is MNHEY and CDR2 SVGAGI. This CDR3 region has 15 residues. Trimming took off 4 bases at V and 11 bases at J, with 21 bases between the two ends. CDR3 DNA: TGTGCCAGCAGTTTAGGACGGGGGCTAGGGCGGTCCCAGCATTTT. Translation gives CASSLGRGLGRSQHF.

This chain joins TRBV13 and TRBJ2-3; TRBD2 is a possible D gene (6 bases). The CDR3 runs to 15 residues. Between the trimmed V and J ends, which lost 5 bases and 2 bases, there was a span of 14 bases. Germline V lookup: CDR1 PRHDT, CDR2 FYEKMQ (reference sequence). The CDR3 nucleotides read TGTGCCAGCAGCCAAGGACGGGAGATCACAGATACGCAGTATTTT. Amino acid sequence: CASSQGREITDTQYF. The full variable domain, rest sourced from reference TRBV13 and TRBJ2-3, is AAGVIQSPRHLIKEKRETATLKCYPIPRHDTVYWYQQGPGQDPQFLISFYEKMQSDKGSIPDRFSAQQFSDYHSELNMSSLELGDSALYFCASSQGREITDTQYFGPGTRLTVL.

CDR3 residues: CASSLAREGFRSYEQYF. CDR3 nucleotides: TGTGCCAGCAGTTTAGCCCGGGAGGGCTTCCGCTCCTACGAGCAGTACTTC. The chain uses TRBV28 and TRBJ2-7, with TRBD2 identical over 8 bases. The CDR3 length is 17 residues. The V gene end was trimmed by 2 bases and the J gene end by 0 bases; junction bases not matched to a gene: 9. Germline CDR1 reads MDHEN; CDR2 reads SYDVKM.

The chain uses TRBV9 and TRBJ2-3, with D perhaps TRBD1 or TRBD2 (5 bases each). V gave up 2 bases and J gave up 1 base, with 11 bases separating them. This CDR3 is built from 15 residues. From germline, CDR1 is SGDLS and CDR2 YYNGEE. CDR3: CASSVGALGTDTQYF. CDR3 sequence (DNA): TGTGCCAGCAGCGTCGGGGCTCTTGGCACAGATACGCAGTATTTT.